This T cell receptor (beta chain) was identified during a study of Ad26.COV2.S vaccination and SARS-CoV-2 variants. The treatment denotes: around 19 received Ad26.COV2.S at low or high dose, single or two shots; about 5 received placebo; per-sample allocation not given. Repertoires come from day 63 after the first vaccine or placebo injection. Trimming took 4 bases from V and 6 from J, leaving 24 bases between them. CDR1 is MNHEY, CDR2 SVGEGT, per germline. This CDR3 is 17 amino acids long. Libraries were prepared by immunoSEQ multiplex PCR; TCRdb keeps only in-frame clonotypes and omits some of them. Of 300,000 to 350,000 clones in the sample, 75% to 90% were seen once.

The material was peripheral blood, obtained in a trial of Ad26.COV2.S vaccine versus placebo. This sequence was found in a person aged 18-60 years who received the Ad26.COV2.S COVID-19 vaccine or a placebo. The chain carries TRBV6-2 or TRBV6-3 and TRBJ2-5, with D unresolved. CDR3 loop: CASSSEAPGPRVKTQYF. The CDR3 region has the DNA TGTGCCAGCAGTTCCGAGGCACCCGGACCTCGGGTTAAGACCCAGTACTTC.